The next 30 T cell receptor beta chains were all read from a single sample in a study of PD-1 blockade in classical Hodgkin lymphoma. All the patients suffered relapse after autologous stem cell transplantation, and brentuximab vedotin exposure differed. Some clones are missing from TCRdb's copy, which holds only in-frame ones; the method was immunoSEQ multiplex PCR. The repertoire has about 13,000 clones, around three quarters of them found once; the top ten carry almost 25%. The material was peripheral blood mononuclear cells (PBMCs), obtained at baseline. The origin of the receptors is a human donor with classical Hodgkin lymphoma.

In this sample, this clone turned up once. CDR3 DNA sequence: TGTGCCAGCAGTCAAAGACTAGCGGGGTCTTACAATGAGCAGTTCTTC. Residues: CASSQRLAGSYNEQFF. This chain links TRBV27 with TRBJ2-1; 11 bases align to TRBD2. The CDR3 covers 16 residues. Germline V gives CDR1 MNHEY, CDR2 SMNVEV (reference sequence). V shed 5 bases and J 4 bases; nucleotides not matched to a gene: 7.

The chain is built from TRBV4-3 and TRBJ1-2; 7 bases line up with TRBD1. The CDR3 sequence is 15 residues long. Per the germline V gene, CDR1 is LGHNA and CDR2 is YSLEER. After removal of 0 bases from V and 1 base from J, the junction contained 2 bases not matched to a gene. CDR3 protein: CASSQDRGVNYGYTF. CDR3 DNA sequence: TGCGCCAGCAGCCAAGACAGGGGGGTTAACTATGGCTACACCTTC.

The genes are TRBV30 and TRBJ1-3; D unresolved. The V end was cut by 3 bases, the J end by 4 bases, with 10 bases between. From germline, CDR1 is GTSNPN and CDR2 SVGIG (reference sequence). CDR3 length: 13 amino acids. DNA for the CDR3: TGTGCCTGGAGCACCGGGCCCGGAAACACCATATATTTT. This encodes CAWSTGPGNTIYF.

The CDR3 loop reads CASSFHEGLLAKNIQYF. As DNA, the CDR3 is TGTGCCAGCAGTTTTCACGAGGGGCTACTAGCCAAAAACATTCAGTACTTC. The V call is TRBV28, the J call TRBJ2-4, with D perhaps matching TRBD1 or TRBD2 (5 bases each). Looked up from germline, CDR1 is MDHEN and CDR2 is SYDVKM. Between the trimmed V and J ends, which lost 3 bases and 0 bases, there was a span of 15 bases. The CDR3 contains 17 residues.

The CDR3 reads CASSYPRTLQYF. The CDR3, as DNA: TGTGCCAGCAGTTATCCTAGGACTTTGCAGTATTTT. The rearrangement uses TRBV28 and TRBJ2-3, with D perhaps matching TRBD2 (5 bases). The CDR3 consists of 12 residues. CDR1 is MDHEN, CDR2 SYDVKM, per germline. Deletions cut 4 bases from V and 11 bases from J, with 13 bases between.

The chain uses TRBV18 and TRBJ1-1; 9 bases match TRBD1. This CDR3 is 15 amino acids long. The germline V gene has CDR1 KGHSH and CDR2 LQKENI. Trimming removed 1 base from V and 4 bases from J; junction bases left unmatched: 4. CDR3 protein: CASSPQTGGATEAFF. DNA of the CDR3: TGTGCCAGCTCACCACAGACAGGGGGTGCCACTGAAGCTTTCTTT.

V is TRBV7-8 and J is TRBJ2-1; no definite D call. Between the trimmed V and J ends, which lost 1 base and 3 bases, there was a span of 10 bases. The germline V gene has CDR1 SGHVS and CDR2 FQNEAQ. CDR3 size: 15 residues. The CDR3 loop reads CASSLVNGLYNEQFF. CDR3 in DNA: TGTGCCAGCAGCTTAGTTAACGGCCTCTACAATGAGCAGTTCTTC.

This clone is labeled medium-sized. The V gene is TRBV7-8, the J gene TRBJ2-3; 7 bases map to TRBD1. Germline CDR1 and CDR2: SGHVS and FQNEAQ. V shed 7 bases and J 1 base; nucleotides not matched to a gene: 11. The CDR3 runs to 16 residues. CDR3 sequence reads: CASILGEGAGTDTQYF. The CDR3 bases are TGTGCCAGCATCCTAGGTGAGGGGGCCGGCACAGATACGCAGTATTTT. Complete variable domain (other parts from reference TRBV7-8 and TRBJ2-3): GAGVSQSPRYKVAKRGQDVALRCDPISGHVSLFWYQQALGQGPEFLTYFQNEAQLDKSGLPSDRFFAERPEGSVSTLKIQRTQQEDSAVYLCASILGEGAGTDTQYFGPGTRLTVL.

This chain uses TRBV6-6 with TRBJ2-5; D is undetermined. Trimming took 4 bases from V and 6 from J, leaving 9 bases between them. The CDR3 totals 12 residues. Germline CDR1 is MNHNY and CDR2 is SVGAGI (reference sequence). Here the CDR3 reads CASSLGSQTQYF. The CDR3 nucleotides are TGTGCCAGCAGTTTAGGATCACAGACCCAGTACTTC.

The chain carries TRBV5-1 and TRBJ1-3, with 12 bases lining up with TRBD2. The J call is doubtful: the DNA matches TRBJ2-2 better. CDR3 length: 18 amino acids. From germline, CDR1 is SGHRS and CDR2 YFSETQ. The CDR3 DNA sequence: TGCGCCAGCAGCTTGATTTCGACTAGCGGGGGTTACACCGGGGAGCTGTTTTTT. It encodes CASSLISTSGGYTGELFF.

V usage is TRBV14 and J usage is TRBJ2-5, with D hard to call. Looked up from germline, CDR1 is SGHDN and CDR2 is FVKESK. With 0 bases removed from V and 2 bases from J, the gap between germline ends came to 13 bases. This CDR3 comprises 16 residues. The CDR3 region has the DNA TGTGCCAGCAGCCAAGAAGCCTGGGTACTACAAGAGACCCAGTACTTC. The encoded protein is CASSQEAWVLQETQYF.

This chain uses TRBV5-1 with TRBJ1-3; a possible D gene is TRBD1 (5 bases). Germline loops: CDR1 SGHRS, CDR2 YFSETQ. The CDR3 length is 15 residues. Trimming cost V 4 bases and J 4 bases, with 15 bases left between them. DNA for the CDR3: TGCGCCAGCAGCAAGGGACCGACGAACGGAAACACCATATATTTT. It is translated as CASSKGPTNGNTIYF. Full variable domain (outside the CDR3, taken from reference TRBV5-1 and TRBJ1-3): KAGVTQTPRYLIKTRGQQVTLSCSPISGHRSVSWYQQTPGQGLQFLFEYFSETQRNKGNFPGRFSGRQFSNSRSEMNVSTLELGDSALYLCASSKGPTNGNTIYFGEGSWLTVV.

The chain couples TRBV5-8 to TRBJ2-7, with 8 bases fitting TRBD2. The germline V gene has CDR1 SGHTS and CDR2 YDEGEE. V was pared by 2 bases and J by 1 base, with 14 bases of the junction left unmatched. The CDR3 extends over 18 amino acids. CDR3 nucleotides: TGTGCCAGCAGCTTAGGACTGGGTAGTCTAGCGGGTTCCTACGAGCAGTACGTC. Translation: CASSLGLGSLAGSYEQYV.

This clone was seen a few times. The chain carries TRBV7-6 and TRBJ1-5; D gene uncertain. Germline-derived CDR1 and CDR2 are SGHVS and FNYEAQ. CDR3 length: 13 residues. The V and J ends lost 1 base and 6 bases respectively, with 7 bases between them. Here the CDR3 reads CASSLGSLQPQHF. The CDR3 DNA reads as TGTGCCAGCAGCTTAGGCAGCCTTCAGCCCCAGCATTTT.

The chain couples TRBV6-6 to TRBJ1-6; no clear D gene. CDR1 and CDR2 from the germline V gene are MNHNY and SVGAGI (reference sequence). The CDR3 length is 14 residues. The V end lost 4 bases, the J end lost 6 bases, and 10 bases lay between the germline ends. The CDR3 sequence is CASSWGGGNSPLHF. The CDR3 DNA reads TGTGCCAGCAGTTGGGGTGGCGGTAATTCACCCCTCCACTTT.

V is TRBV6-1 and J is TRBJ2-7; TRBD1 is a possible D gene (5 bases). Between the trimmed V and J ends, which lost 2 bases and 4 bases, there was a span of 9 bases. The germline V gene has CDR1 MNHNS and CDR2 SASEGT. The CDR3 consists of 13 residues. The CDR3 DNA reads as TGTGCCAGCAGTGAATCAGGGTTGTACGAGCAGTACGTC. Translated, it gives CASSESGLYEQYV.

This chain links TRBV7-9 with TRBJ2-3; TRBD1 is a possible D gene (7 bases). CDR1 and CDR2 from the germline V gene are SEHNR and FQNEAQ (reference sequence). This CDR3 comprises 18 residues. V lost 1 base, J lost 0 bases, and 17 bases lay in between. In nucleotides, the CDR3 is TGTGCCAGCAGCTTAGATTGGGGCGGGGACAGAAGCACAGATACGCAGTATTTT. Encoded protein: CASSLDWGGDRSTDTQYF.

The CDR3 nucleotides read TGTGCCACAGCCCGCAGGGACCCGAACACTGAAGCTTTCTTT. Translated: CATARRDPNTEAFF. The J gene is TRBJ1-1, the V gene TRBV2; possibly TRBD1 for D (5 bases). V lost 10 bases, J lost 1 base, and 16 bases lay in between. The CDR3 sequence is 14 residues long. Germline values: CDR1 SNHLY, CDR2 FYNNEI.

Details on this clone: This sample also contains other DNA sequences that code for the same CDR3. The chain recombines TRBV9 with TRBJ2-3, with D possibly being TRBD1 or TRBD2 (5 bases each). With 1 base removed from V and 0 bases from J, the gap between germline ends came to 9 bases. Germline CDR1 and CDR2: SGDLS and YYNGEE. CDR3 length: 15 amino acids. CDR3 sequence reads: CASSVSGASTDTQYF. Written as DNA, the CDR3 is TGTGCCAGCAGCGTATCCGGGGCGAGCACAGATACGCAGTATTTT.

The chain combines TRBV2 with TRBJ1-2, with 9 bases that match TRBD1. CDR3 length: 15 amino acids. V gave up 7 bases and J gave up 2 bases; unmatched junction bases: 8. The V gene's germline CDR1 is SNHLY and CDR2 FYNNEI. CDR3 loop: CASTRSGTGNYGYTF. In nucleotides, the CDR3 is TGTGCCAGCACCCGCTCCGGGACAGGGAACTATGGCTACACCTTC.

The chain uses TRBV7-9 and TRBJ2-3; 8 bases match TRBD2. V shed 5 bases and J 6 bases; nucleotides not matched to a gene: 13. Germline loops: CDR1 SEHNR, CDR2 FQNEAQ (reference sequence). The CDR3 covers 16 residues. The CDR3: CASSHGLALVLDTQYF. Written as DNA, the CDR3 is TGTGCCAGCAGCCACGGACTAGCTCTAGTCTTGGATACGCAGTATTTT. The variable domain in full, with the rest retrieved from reference TRBV7-9 and TRBJ2-3, is DTGVSQNPRHKITKRGQNVTFRCDPISEHNRLYWYRQTLGQGPEFLTYFQNEAQLEKSRLLSDRFSAERPKGSFSTLEIQRTEQGDSAMYLCASSHGLALVLDTQYFGPGTRLTVL.

The rearrangement links TRBV19 to TRBJ1-5; D perhaps matches TRBD1 (6 bases). This CDR3 has 13 amino acids. Trimming cost V 7 bases and J 5 bases, with 12 bases left between them. The germline V gene encodes CDR1 LNHDA and CDR2 SQIVND (reference sequence). The CDR3 nucleotides read TGTGCCAGTAACTCGCAGGGGTATCAGCCCCAGCATTTT. This codes for CASNSQGYQPQHF. Drawing the rest from reference TRBV19 and TRBJ1-5, the complete variable domain is DGGITQSPKYLFRKEGQNVTLSCEQNLNHDAMYWYRQDPGQGLRLIYYSQIVNDFQKGDIAEGYSVSREKKESFPLTVTSAQKNPTAFYLCASNSQGYQPQHFGDGTRLSIL.

The chain has TRBV6-5 and TRBJ2-1; D is unclear. CDR1 is MNHEY, CDR2 SVGAGI, per germline. V lost 2 bases to trimming and J lost 3 bases, with 8 bases between them. CDR3 length: 14 residues. The CDR3 sequence: CASSYAEGYNEQFF. In DNA, the CDR3 is TGTGCCAGCAGTTACGCGGAAGGCTACAATGAGCAGTTCTTC.

In its sample, this clone is medium-sized. The J gene is TRBJ1-6, the V gene TRBV13, with 9 bases fitting TRBD1. Germline V gene sequence: CDR1 PRHDT, CDR2 FYEKMQ (reference sequence). The CDR3 has 15 residues. J lost 7 bases, V lost 0 bases, and 1 base had no gene match. The CDR3 sequence: CASSLGTGGNSPLHF. CDR3 bases: TGTGCCAGCAGCTTAGGCACAGGGGGCAATTCACCCCTCCACTTT.

V is TRBV28 and J is TRBJ2-7; tentatively, D is TRBD1 (5 bases). Germline V gene data show CDR1 as MDHEN and CDR2 as SYDVKM. Trimming stripped 7 bases from V and 5 bases from J, with 21 bases between. CDR3 length equals 15 residues. The CDR3 sequence is CASTRSRGFLDEQYV. In nucleotides, the CDR3 is TGTGCCAGCACGCGTTCTAGGGGTTTTTTGGACGAGCAGTACGTC.

The chain links TRBV7-2 to TRBJ1-5; D gene uncertain. V was pared by 5 bases and J by 7 bases, with 9 bases between. Germline V gives CDR1 SGHTA, CDR2 FQGNSA. This CDR3 spans 12 amino acids. This CDR3 reads CASSPLGQPQHF. The CDR3 DNA reads TGTGCCAGCAGCCCTCTGGGCCAGCCCCAGCATTTT.

The chain links TRBV4-3 to TRBJ2-7, with TRBD2 matching over 7 bases. The V gene's germline CDR1 is LGHNA and CDR2 YSLEER. After removal of 1 base from V and 0 bases from J, the junction contained 6 bases not matched to a gene. CDR3 length: 16 residues. DNA for the CDR3: TGCGCCAGCAGCCAAGGACTAGCCGACAGCTCCTACGAGCAGTACTTC. Protein sequence: CASSQGLADSSYEQYF.

This clone appeared once. CDR3 nucleotides: TGTGCCAGCAGCCCGGGGAGCGGGAGCCTAAGGGATGAGCAGTTCTTC. It is translated as CASSPGSGSLRDEQFF. The V gene is TRBV11-2, the J gene TRBJ2-1; 8 nucleotides line up with TRBD2. With 5 bases clipped from V and 8 bases from J, the junction kept 14 bases outside the gene matches. CDR1 and CDR2 from the germline V gene are SGHAT and FQNNGV. The CDR3 runs 16 residues. Drawing the rest from reference TRBV11-2 and TRBJ2-1, the complete variable domain is EAGVAQSPRYKIIEKRQSVAFWCNPISGHATLYWYQQILGQGPKLLIQFQNNGVVDDSQLPKDRFSAERLKGVDSTLKIQPAKLEDSAVYLCASSPGSGSLRDEQFFGPGTRLTVL.

CDR3 sequence (DNA): TGTGCCAGCAGCCCCATTCAGACCACCCCGGAACTGGCCAAAAACATTCAGTACTTC. Translation gives CASSPIQTTPELAKNIQYF. This rearrangement joins TRBV9 to TRBJ2-4; D is ambiguous. This CDR3 has 19 amino acids. V was clipped by 4 bases and J by 1 base, with 24 bases between them. Germline V lookup: CDR1 SGDLS, CDR2 YYNGEE.

The chain combines TRBV7-9 with TRBJ1-5; D unclear. From germline, CDR1 is SEHNR and CDR2 FQNEAQ (reference sequence). V lost 3 bases and J 5 bases, leaving 5 bases between the germline ends. The length of the CDR3 is 12 residues. CDR3 coding DNA: TGTGCCAGCAGCTTTTGGGATCAGCCCCAGCATTTT. This translates into CASSFWDQPQHF.